The clone carrying this TCR beta chain appeared a few times. What it recognizes is unknown. This record belongs to a study of blood T cells in healthy people across ages. The CDR3 runs 14 residues. The trim removed 7 bases at V and 5 bases at J, leaving 6 bases unmatched. Points from the study as a whole: The study found TCR beta diversity correlated strongly with naive T cell percentage. Per million T cells, the diversity of TCR beta decreased roughly linearly as age advanced. Possibly, changes in expanded clonotypes were confounded because donor CMV status was unknown.

Alongside a J-beta primer mix, a sample-barcoded 5' primer served in a second PCR lasting roughly 6 to 11 cycles. MiXCR, applied by TCRdb to the 5' RACE reads, yields one record per CDR3 protein. Of about 1,600,000 distinct CDR3 sequences listed, 42% are singletons. The TCR originated in a woman under 30 in good health. The rearrangement uses TRBV12-3 or TRBV12-4 and TRBJ2-2; TRBD1 matches 8 bases. The material sequenced was blood. The CDR3 is CASTPTGVTGELFF. The CDR3 DNA reads as TGTGCCAGCACCCCGACAGGGGTTACCGGGGAGCTGTTTTTT.